The 29 T cell receptor beta chains in this list originate from one sample, sequenced in a study of persistence of HIV-infected CD4 T cells. Cells were stimulated with overlapping HIV-1 Gag 15-mer peptides. CD40L-negative CD69-negative CD45RO-high memory CD4+ T cells were sorted as populations depleted of antigen-responding cells. The libraries were made with immunoSEQ version 4 in survey mode. Sequencing was performed with immunoSEQ multiplex PCR; in TCRdb, only in-frame clones are kept and a portion is missing. The sample lists about 43,000 clones, 75% to 80% occurring once. Antigens for these TCRs are unknown. The source was CD4+ T cells sorted from PBMCs after 18-hour stimulation, collected from a patient who received antiretroviral therapy. The receptor source for this set is an adult man with HIV who was CMV-seropositive.

This clone was seen once. The chain joins TRBV27 to TRBJ2-5, with 8 bases fitting TRBD1. V trimming: 3 bases; J trimming: 4 bases; junction bases outside the gene matches: 7. This CDR3 has 15 amino acids. Germline assignment: CDR1 MNHEY and CDR2 SMNVEV (reference sequence). The CDR3, as DNA: TGTGCCAGCAGTTTCGGCGACAGGGGTCGAGAGACCCAGTACTTC. Residues: CASSFGDRGRETQYF.

This sequence joins TRBV18 and TRBJ1-1, with D uncertain. Trimming removed 1 base at V and 3 bases at J, with 6 bases between. Per germline, CDR1 KGHSH and CDR2 LQKENI. This CDR3 comprises 13 residues. The CDR3 region has the DNA TGTGCCAGCTCACCACACCTAGACACTGAAGCTTTCTTT. Protein: CASSPHLDTEAFF.

The rearrangement joins TRBV6-5 to TRBJ2-1, with D hard to call. Germline assignment: CDR1 MNHEY and CDR2 SVGAGI. The CDR3 loop spans 13 amino acids. With 6 bases removed from V and 7 bases from J, the gap between germline ends came to 13 bases. CDR3 residues: CASRPAIRNEQFF. The CDR3 region has the DNA TGTGCCAGCAGACCCGCAATAAGGAATGAGCAGTTCTTC.

This clone was detected once. The genes are TRBV6-5 and TRBJ2-5; D tentatively reads TRBD1 or TRBD2 (5 bases each). The CDR3 covers 14 residues. Trimming shortened V by 7 bases and J by 5 bases, and 17 bases separated the two germline ends. The germline gives CDR1 MNHEY, CDR2 SVGAGI. The CDR3 bases are TGTGCCAGCACCCCAGGACGGGACCTGGAGACCCAGTACTTC. It translates to CASTPGRDLETQYF.

V is TRBV15 and J is TRBJ2-6; possible D gene TRBD1, 6 bases. The CDR3 is 16 amino acids. V shed 3 bases and J shed 0 bases, with 9 bases lying between them. Germline V gives CDR1 LNHNV, CDR2 YYDKDF (reference sequence). The CDR3 nucleotides are TGTGCCACCAGCAGGGACAGAAGCTCTGGGGCCAACGTCCTGACTTTC. It codes for CATSRDRSSGANVLTF.

In its sample, this clone ranks as medium-sized. The genes are TRBV19 and TRBJ1-5, with D unresolved. This CDR3 is 14 amino acids long. Germline CDR1 reads LNHDA; CDR2 reads SQIVND (reference sequence). Trimming stripped 8 bases from V and 2 bases from J, with 13 bases between. DNA of the CDR3: TGTGCCAGTGCATCTCACGTGGGCAATCAGCCCCAGCATTTT. It codes for CASASHVGNQPQHF. Filled out from reference TRBV19 and TRBJ1-5, the complete variable domain reads DGGITQSPKYLFRKEGQNVTLSCEQNLNHDAMYWYRQDPGQGLRLIYYSQIVNDFQKGDIAEGYSVSREKKESFPLTVTSAQKNPTAFYLCASASHVGNQPQHFGDGTRLSIL.

In this sample, this clone turned up once. The rearrangement links TRBV30 to TRBJ2-1, with D perhaps being TRBD1 or TRBD2 (6 bases each). The V end was cut by 8 bases, the J end by 1 base, with 15 bases between. Per the germline V gene, CDR1 is GTSNPN and CDR2 is SVGIG (reference sequence). The length of the CDR3 is 14 residues. In DNA form, the CDR3 reads TGTGCCCGTAATACAGGGAGGTCCTACAATGAGCAGTTCTTC. Its translation is CARNTGRSYNEQFF.

The rearrangement uses TRBV6-5 and TRBJ2-1; maybe TRBD2 (6 bases). This CDR3 region has 11 residues. V lost 6 bases and J lost 14, with 14 bases in between. Germline V gene lookup returns CDR1 MNHEY and CDR2 SVGAGI. CDR3 sequence reads: CASRFGRKEFF. The CDR3, as DNA: TGTGCCAGCAGATTCGGGAGAAAGGAGTTCTTC.

The rearrangement uses TRBV5-8 and TRBJ1-6; D gene unclear. Germline V CDR1 and CDR2: SGHTS, YDEGEE. The V gene lost 3 bases and the J gene lost 0 bases, with 13 bases spanning the gap. The CDR3 is 17 residues long. CDR3 nucleotides: TGTGCCAGCAGCTCGGGAGACTTTAGCTCCTATAATTCACCCCTCCACTTT. This sequence encodes CASSSGDFSSYNSPLHF. The variable domain in full, with the rest retrieved from reference TRBV5-8 and TRBJ1-6, is EAGVTQSPTHLIKTRGQQATLRCSPISGHTSVYWYQQALGLGLQFLLWYDEGEERNRGNFPPRFSGRQFPNYSSELNVNALELEDSALYLCASSSGDFSSYNSPLHFGNGTRLTVT.

The rearrangement joins TRBV4-3 to TRBJ1-4, with a possible D match to TRBD1 (5 bases). In germline, CDR1 is LGHNA, CDR2 YSLEER. The CDR3 contains 15 residues. Trimming removed 2 bases from V and 7 bases from J, with 14 bases in between. The CDR3 DNA reads TGCGCCAGCAGCCAACAAGGGGCTGAGGGTGAAAAACTGTTTTTT. This codes for CASSQQGAEGEKLFF.

The rearrangement joins TRBV19 to TRBJ1-1, with D unclear. The germline CDR1 and CDR2 sequences are LNHDA and SQIVND (reference sequence). CDR3 length equals 14 residues. V lost 0 bases to trimming and J lost 5 bases, with 10 bases between them. This chain's CDR3 is CASSIDHGGTEAFF. Written as DNA, the CDR3 is TGTGCCAGTAGTATAGATCATGGAGGGACTGAAGCTTTCTTT.

V and J are TRBV2 and TRBJ2-1; 10 bases are shared with TRBD1. The CDR3 spans 14 residues. Germline CDR1 and CDR2: SNHLY and FYNNEI. Germline trimming cut 6 bases from V and 7 bases from J; bases unmatched to any gene: 6. Written as DNA, the CDR3 is TGTGCCAGCAGCCGACAGGGGGCATCGAATGAGCAGTTCTTC. Protein sequence: CASSRQGASNEQFF.

This clone showed up just once. The chain combines TRBV2 with TRBJ2-1, with D possibly TRBD2 on 5 matching bases. The CDR3 is 13 amino acids. Looked up from germline, CDR1 is SNHLY and CDR2 is FYNNEI. Between the trimmed V and J ends, which lost 2 bases and 3 bases, there was a span of 5 bases. The CDR3 loop reads CASSETSYNEQFF. The CDR3 coding sequence is TGTGCCAGCAGTGAAACTAGCTACAATGAGCAGTTCTTC.

This clone turned up a few times. Other DNA sequences in this specimen translate into the identical CDR3. The rearrangement links TRBV19 to TRBJ2-3, with TRBD2 matching over 7 bases. The germline V gene encodes CDR1 LNHDA and CDR2 SQIVND (reference sequence). The CDR3 covers 15 residues. The junction had 2 bases not matched to a gene; V was cut back by 1 base and J by 1 base. CDR3 protein: CASSIGLAGTDTQYF. CDR3 nucleotides: TGTGCCAGTAGTATAGGTCTAGCGGGCACAGATACGCAGTATTTT.

The chain is built from TRBV7-2 and TRBJ2-2; D not certain. The V and J ends lost 1 base and 9 bases respectively, with 9 bases between them. The CDR3 length is 13 residues. Germline V gene sequence: CDR1 SGHTA, CDR2 FQGNSA. The DNA for the CDR3 is TGTGCCAGCAGCTTAGGGAATGGCAGGGAGCTGTTTTTT. This codes for CASSLGNGRELFF.

V usage is TRBV6-5 and J usage is TRBJ1-5, with D possibly being TRBD1 (5 bases). V was clipped by 6 bases and J by 0 bases, with 12 bases between them. The germline V gene has CDR1 MNHEY and CDR2 SVGAGI. The CDR3 has 15 amino acids. The CDR3 nucleotides read TGTGCCAGCAGATCCACAGGATTTAGCAATCAGCCCCAGCATTTT. Translating gives CASRSTGFSNQPQHF.

This clone appeared once. The chain is built from TRBV6-5 and TRBJ1-5; D perhaps matches TRBD1 (5 bases). Germline CDR1 reads MNHEY; CDR2 reads SVGAGI. V was clipped by 8 bases and J by 0 bases, with 8 bases between them. CDR3 length equals 13 residues. The CDR3 spells CASRDLSNQPQHF. CDR3 nucleotide sequence: TGTGCCAGCCGGGACCTTAGCAATCAGCCCCAGCATTTT.

The sample holds a few counts of this clone. The V and J genes are TRBV18 and TRBJ2-7, with D perhaps TRBD2 (6 bases). Germline CDR1 is KGHSH and CDR2 is LQKENI. The CDR3 loop spans 12 amino acids. Trimming pared 6 bases from V and 6 bases from J, leaving 12 bases between. The CDR3 is CASSLPGGEQYF. CDR3 sequence (DNA): TGTGCCAGCTCTTTGCCCGGGGGCGAGCAGTACTTC.

This chain links TRBV18 with TRBJ1-4; D not resolved. Trimming removed 5 bases from V and 5 bases from J, with 12 bases in between. CDR3 length: 14 amino acids. Germline loops: CDR1 KGHSH, CDR2 LQKENI. The CDR3 loop reads CASSRTEGNEKLFF. For the CDR3, the DNA is TGTGCCAGCTCAAGGACTGAGGGAAATGAAAAACTGTTTTTT.

The rearrangement links TRBV6-5 to TRBJ1-6; possibly TRBD1 for D (6 bases). Germline-derived CDR1 and CDR2 are MNHEY and SVGAGI. CDR3 size: 15 residues. Trimming took off 0 bases at V and 11 bases at J, with 14 bases between the two ends. The CDR3 is CASSYSGQQLAPLHF. CDR3 DNA: TGTGCCAGCAGTTACTCAGGACAGCAATTGGCACCCCTCCACTTT.

The chain recombines TRBV19 with TRBJ2-2; 8 bases are a match to TRBD1. J was trimmed by 4 bases and V by 5 bases; bases with no gene match: 15. CDR3 length equals 18 residues. The germline CDR1 and CDR2 sequences are LNHDA and SQIVND (reference sequence). CDR3 DNA: TGTGCCAGTAGTCCTCCTTTTGGCAGGGGGCAACGCACCGGGGAGCTGTTTTTT. Translated, it gives CASSPPFGRGQRTGELFF.

The sample holds a few counts of this clone. This CDR3 reads CASSYLGTSYEQYF. The DNA of the CDR3 is TGTGCCAGCAGTTACCTAGGGACTTCCTACGAGCAGTACTTC. The chain uses TRBV6-5 and TRBJ2-7; possible D gene TRBD2, 6 bases. The germline V and J ends were trimmed by 2 bases and 1 base, with 9 bases remaining between them. From germline, CDR1 is MNHEY and CDR2 SVGAGI. CDR3 length: 14 residues.

This sequence joins TRBV7-2 and TRBJ2-1; 13 nucleotides align to TRBD2. This CDR3 comprises 17 residues. Germline loops: CDR1 SGHTA, CDR2 FQGNSA. V shed 2 bases, J shed 8 bases, and the junction held 9 bases outside the gene matches. The CDR3 DNA is TGTGCCAGCAGCTTAAGACTAGCGGGGGGATGGGTCTATGAGCAGTTCTTC. Translation gives CASSLRLAGGWVYEQFF.

The chain uses TRBV27 and TRBJ1-5; D unclear. The V end was cut by 6 bases, the J end by 0 bases, with 12 bases between. The CDR3 loop spans 15 amino acids. Germline V gene lookup returns CDR1 MNHEY and CDR2 SMNVEV (reference sequence). As DNA, the CDR3 is TGTGCCAGCAGCCACCGCCAATATAGCAATCAGCCCCAGCATTTT. Its translation is CASSHRQYSNQPQHF.

V and J are TRBV29-1 and TRBJ1-1, with a weak D call TRBD1 (5 bases). Germline V CDR1 and CDR2: SQVTM, ANQGSEA. The CDR3 is 13 amino acids. V was trimmed by 7 bases and J by 5 bases, leaving 17 bases between them. The CDR3 region has the DNA TGCAGCGGGGGGGTAGGGATGGATACTGAAGCTTTCTTT. This gives the protein CSGGVGMDTEAFF. The variable domain in full, with the rest retrieved from reference TRBV29-1 and TRBJ1-1, is SAVISQKPSRDICQRGTSLTIQCQVDSQVTMMFWYRQQPGQSLTLIATANQGSEATYESGFVIDKFPISRPNLTFSTLTVSNMSPEDSSIYLCSGGVGMDTEAFFGQGTRLTVV.

Only one count was recorded for this clone. The CDR3 nucleotides read TGTGCCAGCAGACCCCGGACTAGCGGGAGGGAGACCCAGTACTTC. Its protein is CASRPRTSGRETQYF. The chain uses TRBV6-6 and TRBJ2-5, with 14 bases identical to TRBD2. Per the germline V gene, CDR1 is MNHNY and CDR2 is SVGAGI (reference sequence). J gave up 5 bases and V 6 bases, and 5 bases lay outside the gene matches. The CDR3 runs to 15 residues.

This clone came up once. The CDR3 DNA reads as TGTGCCAGCAGATTATGGGCGGTTAATGAAAAACTGTTTTTT. Protein sequence: CASRLWAVNEKLFF. The chain links TRBV6-5 to TRBJ1-4; no definite D call. The germline CDR1 and CDR2 sequences are MNHEY and SVGAGI. The CDR3 contains 14 residues. V was pared by 6 bases and J by 4 bases, with 12 bases between.

In DNA form, the CDR3 reads TGTGCCAGCAGCCAAGATACCGGGAAGGGGCCCCAGCATTTT. Translation gives CASSQDTGKGPQHF. This chain joins TRBV3-1 (or the pseudogene TRBV3-2) and TRBJ1-5; unclear D gene. Trimming shortened V by 0 bases and J by 9 bases, and 12 bases separated the two germline ends. The CDR3 is made up of 14 amino acids. From germline, CDR1 is LGHDT and CDR2 YNNKEL (reference sequence).

This clone was seen a handful of times. The chain combines TRBV19 with TRBJ2-3; 7 nucleotides agree with TRBD2. V shed 8 bases and J 3 bases; nucleotides not matched to a gene: 5. The CDR3 is 13 amino acids. Germline CDR1 reads LNHDA; CDR2 reads SQIVND (reference sequence). CDR3 residues: CASGAGGTDTQYF. In DNA form, the CDR3 reads TGTGCCAGTGGGGCCGGGGGGACAGATACGCAGTATTTT.